The next 2 T cell receptor beta chains were all read from a single sample in a study of radiotherapy plus CTLA-4 blockade in lung cancer. This table comes from immunoSEQ multiplex PCR, and its TCRdb copy is limited to in-frame clones, with some not included. Here the sample spans about 93,000 clones, around 90% being singletons. Sequencing was performed on peripheral blood, taken from a patient treated with radiotherapy plus ipilimumab. The source of these receptors is a human donor with non-small cell lung cancer that progressed on radiotherapy plus ipilimumab.

The count of this clone is one. This chain connects TRBV14 to TRBJ2-7, with 8 bases aligning to TRBD1. V lost 1 base and J lost 4; bases outside the gene matches: 15. CDR3 length: 18 residues. The V gene's germline CDR1 is SGHDN and CDR2 FVKESK. CDR3 loop: CASSQGRTGSQRAYEQYF. The CDR3 coding sequence is TGTGCCAGCAGCCAAGGGAGGACAGGGTCCCAGCGGGCGTACGAGCAGTACTTC.

This chain links TRBV6-6 with TRBJ2-7; no definite D call. Between the trimmed V and J ends, which lost 7 bases and 2 bases, there was a span of 6 bases. The CDR3 length is 11 residues. Germline-derived CDR1 and CDR2 are MNHNY and SVGAGI (reference sequence). CDR3 in DNA: TGTGCCAGCATGGTCGCCTACGAGCAGTACTTC. This sequence encodes CASMVAYEQYF.